The source of this T cell receptor (beta chain) is a study of blood T cell repertoires in COVID-19. Across the study: From T cells, B-cell-depleted T cells, or PBMCs came the material, which was cDNA or gDNA.

Trimming left V 8 bases short and J 2 bases short, with 9 bases between. The CDR3 loop spans 12 amino acids. The germline gives CDR1 SGHAT, CDR2 FQNNGV. Cohort placement rested on clinical history that participants reported themselves. Recovered participants had two consecutive negative NP/OP PCR tests, healthcare professional clearance, or symptom resolution. Per the original methods: Reference gene primer amplification gave nucleated cell count estimates. Sequenced by immunoSEQ multiplex PCR; TCRdb stores in-frame clones only, minus some. V, J and clone size are those of that table, while D and trimming were read from the DNA. The top ten clones hold approximately 2.3% of a sample with about 130,000 clones, 75% to 90% of them seen once.

The receptor comes from a woman aged 45-65 years who had recovered from COVID-19. Sequencing input: PBMCs or T cells enriched from blood (not recorded which). The chain couples TRBV11-2 to TRBJ2-5; TRBD2 might be the D (6 bases). This CDR3 reads CASSREQETQYF. The CDR3 DNA reads TGTGCCAGCTCCCGGGAGCAAGAGACCCAGTACTTC.